What follows are 20 T cell receptor beta chains derived from one specimen sequenced in a study of control samples from healthy donors and cancer patients. TCRdb's table, derived via immunoSEQ multiplex PCR, lists solely in-frame clones and lacks some. Among some 130,000 clones, just under 90% were seen once, and the ten largest hold over 6.5%. Sequencing input: PBMCs. These receptors originate from a man aged 50 to 59 with head and neck cancer.

The chain uses TRBV11-2 and TRBJ2-7; the match to TRBD2 covers 7 bases. CDR1 and CDR2 from the germline V gene are SGHAT and FQNNGV. The V segment lost 5 bases and the J segment 3 bases; nucleotides outside the gene matches: 1. CDR3 length: 12 amino acids. The CDR3, as DNA: TGTGCCAGCAGCCCGGGAGGCTACGAGCAGTACTTC. This codes for CASSPGGYEQYF.

The rearrangement uses TRBV4-1 and TRBJ2-1; 8 nucleotides line up with TRBD2. Germline CDR1 and CDR2: MGHRA and YSYEKL. CDR3 size: 18 residues. With 0 bases clipped from V and 9 bases from J, the junction kept 16 bases outside the gene matches. The CDR3 is CASSQEPISGIRRVEQFF. The CDR3 DNA sequence: TGCGCCAGCAGCCAAGAGCCAATTAGCGGGATAAGGAGGGTTGAGCAGTTCTTC.

The chain joins TRBV15 to TRBJ2-5, with 10 bases that match TRBD2. Germline V gene data show CDR1 as LNHNV and CDR2 as YYDKDF (reference sequence). The CDR3 contains 14 residues. The ends lost 3 bases at V and 5 bases at J; junction bases unmatched: 3. CDR3 sequence (DNA): TGTGCCACCAGCAGGCAGACTAGCGGGGAGACCCAGTACTTC. This sequence encodes CATSRQTSGETQYF.

This clone appeared once. This sequence joins TRBV6-6 and TRBJ1-5; the D gene is possibly TRBD1 (6 bases). Per the germline V gene, CDR1 is MNHNY and CDR2 is SVGAGI (reference sequence). The ends were cut back, 6 bases at V and 7 bases at J, with 16 bases in the middle. This CDR3 region has 14 residues. CDR3 bases: TGTGCCAGCAGCTCTCTTCGGACAGACCAGCCCCAGCATTTT. Its translation: CASSSLRTDQPQHF.

The chain uses TRBV10-1 and TRBJ1-5; D may be TRBD1 (5 bases). CDR3 size: 14 residues. With 5 bases removed from V and 7 bases from J, the gap between germline ends came to 15 bases. Germline V gene lookup returns CDR1 WNHNN and CDR2 SYGVQD (reference sequence). In nucleotides, the CDR3 is TGCGCCAGCAGTACTGGACAATTAGGGCAGCCCCAGCATTTT. Its translation: CASSTGQLGQPQHF.

In this sample, this clone turned up once. The V gene is TRBV25-1, the J gene TRBJ1-2; no definite D call. Germline V lookup: CDR1 MGHDK, CDR2 SYGVNS. The CDR3 has 13 residues. Trimming cost V 6 bases and J 4 bases, with 12 bases left between them. This CDR3 reads CASSPEYTYGYTF. The CDR3, as DNA: TGTGCCAGCAGCCCAGAATACACCTATGGCTACACCTTC.

The chain recombines TRBV15 with TRBJ2-3; D unclear. Between the trimmed V and J ends, which lost 0 bases and 3 bases, there was a span of 7 bases. Germline values: CDR1 LNHNV, CDR2 YYDKDF (reference sequence). This CDR3 contains 14 residues. The CDR3 nucleotides are TGTGCCACCAGCAGAGAGGTTAAGACAGATACGCAGTATTTT. Its translation is CATSREVKTDTQYF.

V is TRBV18 and J is TRBJ1-1; D call uncertain. Germline CDR1 and CDR2: KGHSH and LQKENI. The length of the CDR3 is 15 residues. V was clipped by 2 bases and J by 6 bases, with 16 bases between them. CDR3 in DNA: TGTGCCAGCTCACCAAAGCAGGTCTCCGGGGCTGAAGCTTTCTTT. It yields the protein CASSPKQVSGAEAFF.

This sequence joins TRBV18 and TRBJ2-1; no clear D. V lost 3 bases, J lost 6 bases, and 9 bases lay in between. The germline gives CDR1 KGHSH, CDR2 LQKENI. This CDR3 has 13 residues. Here the CDR3 DNA reads TGTGCCAGCTCACCTGGCCAGCTCAATGAGCAGTTCTTC. Its protein is CASSPGQLNEQFF.

This clone has a handful of counts. The genes are TRBV11-2 and TRBJ2-1, with D tentatively TRBD2 (6 bases). V gave up 5 bases and J gave up 10 bases, with 9 bases separating them. The CDR3 is 11 amino acids. Germline assignment: CDR1 SGHAT and CDR2 FQNNGV. This chain's CDR3 is CASSRTTEQFF. Here the CDR3 DNA reads TGTGCCAGCAGCCGGACTACCGAGCAGTTCTTC.

The genes are TRBV2 and TRBJ2-7, with D possibly TRBD1 on 10 matching bases. The CDR3 sequence is 19 residues long. Germline CDR1 reads SNHLY; CDR2 reads FYNNEI. The V end lost 7 bases, the J end lost 0 bases, and 28 bases lay between the germline ends. CDR3 sequence reads: CASIGRDRGRTSVSYEQYF. DNA of the CDR3: TGTGCCAGCATTGGGCGGGACAGGGGTCGGACTAGCGTCTCCTACGAGCAGTACTTC.

CDR3 coding DNA: TGTGCCAGCAGCCAAGATCCGGGACAGGGTTACGAGCAGTACTTC. It yields the protein CASSQDPGQGYEQYF. This chain joins TRBV3-1 (or the pseudogene TRBV3-2) and TRBJ2-7; 9 bases are shared with TRBD1. Germline V gene data show CDR1 as LGHDT and CDR2 as YNNKEL (reference sequence). CDR3 length: 15 amino acids. The junction had 4 bases not matched to a gene; V was cut back by 0 bases and J by 4 bases.

This chain joins TRBV2 and TRBJ1-5; possible D gene TRBD1, 6 bases. The CDR3 spans 15 residues. V was cut by 6 bases and J by 0 bases, with 12 bases left in between. The germline V gene has CDR1 SNHLY and CDR2 FYNNEI. CDR3 DNA: TGTGCCAGCAGACGACAGGACTATAGCAATCAGCCCCAGCATTTT. The encoded protein is CASRRQDYSNQPQHF.

The chain couples TRBV2 to TRBJ1-3; D not certain. CDR3 length: 13 amino acids. V lost 4 bases, J lost 3 bases, and 7 bases lay in between. The germline V gene has CDR1 SNHLY and CDR2 FYNNEI. As DNA, the CDR3 is TGTGCCAGCAGTGGTTCAGGTGGAAACACCATATATTTT. It encodes CASSGSGGNTIYF.

This clone was seen a handful of times. The rearrangement links TRBV11-2 to TRBJ1-3, with D hard to call. The germline V gene encodes CDR1 SGHAT and CDR2 FQNNGV. The V end lost 0 bases, the J end lost 0 bases, and 6 bases lay between the germline ends. The CDR3 is 15 residues long. This chain's CDR3 is CASSLEPSSGNTIYF. The CDR3 bases are TGTGCCAGCAGCTTAGAACCGAGCTCTGGAAACACCATATATTTT.

V is TRBV27 and J is TRBJ2-1, with TRBD1 identical over 8 bases. The CDR3 length is 14 residues. Germline V gene lookup returns CDR1 MNHEY and CDR2 SMNVEV (reference sequence). Losses at the gene ends were 7 bases for V and 4 bases for J; bases not matched to a gene: 6. The CDR3 spells CASNRDRTYNEQFF. In DNA form, the CDR3 reads TGTGCCAGCAACCGGGACAGGACTTACAATGAGCAGTTCTTC.

This clone has a handful of counts. This rearrangement joins TRBV5-1 to TRBJ1-1; D possibly corresponds to TRBD1 (5 bases). The germline V gene has CDR1 SGHRS and CDR2 YFSETQ. The CDR3 runs 15 residues. Trimming left V 1 base short and J 4 bases short, with 14 bases between. This CDR3 reads CASSLFQGSGTEAFF. CDR3 nucleotides: TGCGCCAGCAGCTTGTTTCAGGGTTCGGGCACTGAAGCTTTCTTT.

This chain joins TRBV7-9 and TRBJ1-2; D gene ambiguous. The CDR3 loop spans 12 amino acids. Deletions cut 2 bases from V and 8 bases from J, with 9 bases between. Germline CDR1 and CDR2: SEHNR and FQNEAQ (reference sequence). The DNA for the CDR3 is TGTGCCAGCAGCTTACCCCCCTGGGGCTACACCTTC. Its protein is CASSLPPWGYTF. Full variable domain (missing parts from reference TRBV7-9 and TRBJ1-2): DTGVSQNPRHKITKRGQNVTFRCDPISEHNRLYWYRQTLGQGPEFLTYFQNEAQLEKSRLLSDRFSAERPKGSFSTLEIQRTEQGDSAMYLCASSLPPWGYTFGSGTRLTVV.

The chain has TRBV7-2 and TRBJ2-1, with 7 bases that match TRBD1. CDR3 length equals 13 residues. Per the germline V gene, CDR1 is SGHTA and CDR2 is FQGNSA. After removal of 2 bases from V and 8 bases from J, the junction contained 3 bases not matched to a gene. CDR3 sequence reads: CASSLNQGDEQFF. The CDR3 DNA reads TGTGCCAGCAGCTTAAATCAGGGGGATGAGCAGTTCTTC.

This chain links TRBV10-3 with TRBJ2-1; tentatively, D is TRBD1 or TRBD2 (5 bases each). V was trimmed by 0 bases and J by 4 bases, leaving 13 bases between them. Germline V CDR1 and CDR2: ENHRY, SYGVKD. The CDR3 is 16 amino acids. The CDR3 protein is CAISESGEIGYNEQFF. The CDR3 DNA reads as TGTGCCATCAGTGAGTCGGGGGAGATCGGTTACAATGAGCAGTTCTTC.